This T cell receptor beta chain was sequenced for a study of T-cell reconstitution after alpha-beta-depleted transplantation in children. Study-level findings and limits: Newly made T cells mostly supplied T-cell counts and diversity one year after transplant. Where alpha-beta T cells came from about two months after transplant was reportedly several hundred expanded graft clones.

This clonotype occurred a few times. Its specificity is not known. A library of TCRbeta sequences, prepared with unique molecular identifiers, was generated. TCRdb re-analysed the PCR reads in MiXCR, keeping a single row per CDR3 protein. The table lists 300,000 to 350,000 distinct CDR3 sequences, approximately 23% of them singletons. V lost 7 bases, J lost 5 bases, and 16 bases lay in between. The CDR3 runs 15 residues. The germline CDR1 and CDR2 sequences are SGDLS and YYNGEE. The chain couples TRBV9 to TRBJ2-6, with D possibly called TRBD1 or TRBD2 (6 bases each). The sample here was PBMCs, mostly from graft donor cells, taken 180 days after TCRalphabeta/CD19-depleted stem cell transplant. The clonotype originates from a male patient younger than 18 who had a stem cell transplant for acute lymphoblastic leukemia, so the T cells may come from the graft donor. CDR3 coding DNA: TGTGCCAGCGGCCGGGAGAGGGGGTGGGCCAACGTCCTGACTTTC. Protein: CASGRERGWANVLTF.